This is a list of T cell receptor beta chains from one sample in a study of blood T cell repertoires in COVID-19. Assay: immunoSEQ multiplex PCR; the TCRdb copy retains only in-frame clones and omits some. The data contain roughly 210,000 clones, roughly 91% of them singletons. Sequenced input: PBMCs or T cells enriched from blood (not recorded which). The receptors were sampled from a man aged 25-40 years in a cohort exposed to, infected with or recovered from COVID-19 (not recorded which). Each CDR3 is given with its conserved first and last residue. The D gene is left open where the match is weak. The size field is filled for only some rows; it gives once, few, many or a size class.

TRBV7-2,TRBJ2-3,.,TRBD1,TGTGCCAGCAGCCCGACAGGGCGACGCACAGATACGCAGTATTTT,CASSPTGRRTDTQYF
TRBV6-5,TRBJ1-5,.,TRBD1,TGTGCCAGCAGCACCCAGGGGGCAGGAAATCAGCCCCAGCATTTT,CASSTQGAGNQPQHF
TRBV7-9,TRBJ1-5,.,TRBD1,TGTGCCAGCAGCTTAAGTCTCCCAGGGGGTATCCAGCCCCAGCATTTT,CASSLSLPGGIQPQHF
TRBV6-5,TRBJ2-7,.,.,TGTGCCAGCAGTTATTCGGGAGATTGGGTCGAGCAGTACTTC,CASSYSGDWVEQYF
TRBV27,TRBJ2-7,.,TRBD2,TGTGCCAGCAGTGTTCAGCGGGACCGTCACGAGCAGTACTTC,CASSVQRDRHEQYF
TRBV9,TRBJ1-2,.,.,TGTGCCAGCAGCGTAGATTATTGGCAGGGGAACGACTATGGCTACACCTTC,CASSVDYWQGNDYGYTF
TRBV3-1/TRBV3-2,TRBJ1-5,.,TRBD1,TGTGCCAGCAGTCGACAGGGTGGCAATCAGCCCCAGCATTTT,CASSRQGGNQPQHF
TRBV5-1,TRBJ1-1,.,.,TGCGCCAGCAGTACCCGGGGGAACACTGAAGCTTTCTTT,CASSTRGNTEAFF
TRBV3-1/TRBV3-2,TRBJ2-3,.,.,TGTGCCAGCAGCCAAGCCGTCACTAGCAGCACAGATACGCAGTATTTT,CASSQAVTSSTDTQYF
TRBV6-5,TRBJ1-2,.,.,TGTGCCAGCAGTTACACAGGGTACTATGGCTACACCTTC,CASSYTGYYGYTF
TRBV27,TRBJ2-3,.,TRBD1,TGTGCCAGCAGTTTCGGACAGGGGGCGAGTGATACGCAGTATTTT,CASSFGQGASDTQYF
TRBV4-2,TRBJ2-7,few,.,TGTGCCAGCAGCCAAGATCTGGAGTCGCACCAGTACTTC,CASSQDLESHQYF
TRBV10-3,TRBJ2-1,.,.,TGTGCCATCGGGCCGAAAGGTAGCCTGGAGGGCAATGAGCAGTTCTTC,CAIGPKGSLEGNEQFF
TRBV9,TRBJ2-1,.,.,TGTGCCAGCAGCTTTCATAGCGGTCCGAACAATGAGCAGTTCTTC,CASSFHSGPNNEQFF
TRBV3-1/TRBV3-2,TRBJ2-7,.,.,TGTGCCAGCAGCCGGAGCTACGAGCAGTACTTC,CASSRSYEQYF
TRBV5-5,TRBJ1-2,.,.,TGTGCCAGCAGCTTTCAATGGGGCGTTGACTATGGCTACACCTTC,CASSFQWGVDYGYTF
TRBV25-1,TRBJ2-7,.,.,TGTGCCAGCAGTGAATTTGGTCCAGGGCTCAAGTACTTC,CASSEFGPGLKYF
TRBV7-2,TRBJ2-1,once,.,TGTGCCAGCACTATCCGGGGGAGCGGGTTTTACAATGAGCAGTTCTTC,CASTIRGSGFYNEQFF
TRBV7-3,TRBJ1-1,.,TRBD1,TGTGCCAGCAGCTTGGACAGGGGTGGAAGTCACACTGAAGCTTTCTTT,CASSLDRGGSHTEAFF
TRBV7-9,TRBJ1-4,.,.,TGTGCCAGCAGCCCTGGCAACGGACTCCCTAATGAAAAACTGTTTTTT,CASSPGNGLPNEKLFF
TRBV5-1,TRBJ1-2,once,TRBD1,TGCGCCAGCCGTCGTACGGGACAGATCGGTGGCTACACCTTC,CASRRTGQIGGYTF
TRBV27,TRBJ2-5,.,.,TGTGCCAGCAGTTTCTTGGACAGTCAAGAGACCCAGTACTTC,CASSFLDSQETQYF
TRBV7-9,TRBJ2-1,.,.,TGTGCCAGCAGCTCACTCAGGGGTATGGGGAGCTCCTACAATGAGCAGTTCTTC,CASSSLRGMGSSYNEQFF
TRBV6-6,TRBJ1-4,.,TRBD1,TGTGCCAGCAGTTACTCTGGGACAGCTAATGAAAAACTGTTTTTT,CASSYSGTANEKLFF
TRBV19,TRBJ2-7,few,.,TGTGCCAGTTCTTCACCGGGGGGCGGGGGAGTGCCTATCTTCTACGAGCAGTACTTC,CASSSPGGGGVPIFYEQYF
TRBV7-9,TRBJ2-7,.,TRBD2,TGTGCCAGCAGCTTAGGCACTAGCGGGTTCTACGAGCAGTACTTC,CASSLGTSGFYEQYF
TRBV7-9,TRBJ1-5,once,.,TGTGCCAGCAGCTTAAGTTTCCAGGGCGGACAGCCCCAGCATTTT,CASSLSFQGGQPQHF
TRBV9,TRBJ2-7,.,.,TGTGCCAGCAGCCCGGGGACAACCTACGAGCAGTACTTC,CASSPGTTYEQYF
TRBV7-6,TRBJ2-2,few,TRBD1,TGTGCCAGCAGCCGGCAAAGCCGGGACAGGGCGAACACCGGGGAGCTGTTTTTT,CASSRQSRDRANTGELFF
TRBV10-3,TRBJ2-7,.,.,TGTGCCATCAGTGAGCCTACTTACAGTACCTACGAGCAGTACTTC,CAISEPTYSTYEQYF
TRBV18,TRBJ1-2,.,TRBD1,TGTGCCAGCTCACCTCGACAGGGAGATGGCTACACCTTC,CASSPRQGDGYTF
TRBV25-1,TRBJ1-1,once,TRBD1,TGTGCCAGCAGACCCCATTTCGCGGGACAGATTGAAGCTTTCTTT,CASRPHFAGQIEAFF
TRBV5-1,TRBJ2-3,.,TRBD2,TGCGCCAGCAGCTTGGGGACTAGCGGGAGGGCCACGCAGTATTTT,CASSLGTSGRATQYF
TRBV7-9,TRBJ2-7,.,.,TGTGCCAGCTCTCACCCAAGGGGTATCTTCTACGAGCAGTACTTC,CASSHPRGIFYEQYF
TRBV15,TRBJ1-5,.,.,TGTGCCACCAGCAGAGATGCAGGGAGCAATCAGCCCCAGCATTTT,CATSRDAGSNQPQHF
TRBV7-6,TRBJ2-1,.,.,TGTGCCAGCAGCTTAGGTAGAGCCGATTACAATGAGCAGTTCTTC,CASSLGRADYNEQFF
TRBV15,TRBJ1-2,.,.,TGTGCCACCAGCAGGACTGACTATGGCTACACCTTC,CATSRTDYGYTF
TRBV23-1,TRBJ2-3,.,.,TGCGCCAGCAGTTACAGAGCCTGGGGCACAGATACGCAGTATTTT,CASSYRAWGTDTQYF
TRBV18,TRBJ2-7,.,.,TGTGCCAGTGGGTCCGGGTTTGCGTACGAGCAGTACTTC,CASGSGFAYEQYF
TRBV4-3,TRBJ2-5,.,TRBD2,TGCGCCAGCAGCCAAGATCGGCTAGCGGGGGAGGGAGAGACCCAGTACTTC,CASSQDRLAGEGETQYF
TRBV6-5,TRBJ1-2,.,.,TGTGCCAGTACGCCCTCGGATGGCTACACCTTC,CASTPSDGYTF